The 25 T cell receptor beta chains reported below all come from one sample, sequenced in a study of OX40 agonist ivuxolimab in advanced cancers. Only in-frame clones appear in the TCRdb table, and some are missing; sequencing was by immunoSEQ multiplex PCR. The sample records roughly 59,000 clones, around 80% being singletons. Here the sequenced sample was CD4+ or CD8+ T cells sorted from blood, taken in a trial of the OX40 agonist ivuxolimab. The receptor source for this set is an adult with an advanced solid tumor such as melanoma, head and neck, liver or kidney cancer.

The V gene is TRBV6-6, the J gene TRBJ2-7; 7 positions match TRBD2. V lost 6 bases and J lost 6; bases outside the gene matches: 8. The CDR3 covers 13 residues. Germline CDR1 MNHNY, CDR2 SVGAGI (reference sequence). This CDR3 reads CASSQTGGSEQYF. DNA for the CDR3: TGTGCCAGCAGCCAAACGGGGGGTTCCGAGCAGTACTTC.

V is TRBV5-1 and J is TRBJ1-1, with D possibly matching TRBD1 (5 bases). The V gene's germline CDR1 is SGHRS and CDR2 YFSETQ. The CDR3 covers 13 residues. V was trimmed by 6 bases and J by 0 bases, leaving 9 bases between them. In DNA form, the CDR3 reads TGCGCCAGCAAGGGGCCGATGAACACTGAAGCTTTCTTT. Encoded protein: CASKGPMNTEAFF.

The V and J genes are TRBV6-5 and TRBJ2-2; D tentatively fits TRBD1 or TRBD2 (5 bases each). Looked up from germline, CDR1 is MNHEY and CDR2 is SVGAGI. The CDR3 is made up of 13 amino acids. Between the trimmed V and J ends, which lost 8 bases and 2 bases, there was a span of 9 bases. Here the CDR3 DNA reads TGTGCCAGCCTCGGGGCTAACACCGGGGAGCTGTTTTTT. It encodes CASLGANTGELFF.

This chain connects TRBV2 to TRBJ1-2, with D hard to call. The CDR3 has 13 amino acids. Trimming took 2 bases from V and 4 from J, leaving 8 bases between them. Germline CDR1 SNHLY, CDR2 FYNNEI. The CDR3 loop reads CASSERWAYGYTF. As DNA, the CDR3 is TGTGCCAGCAGTGAAAGGTGGGCCTATGGCTACACCTTC.

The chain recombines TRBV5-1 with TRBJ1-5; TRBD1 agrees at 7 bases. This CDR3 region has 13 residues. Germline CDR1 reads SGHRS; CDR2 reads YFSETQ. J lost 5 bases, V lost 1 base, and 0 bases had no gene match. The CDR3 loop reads CASSLTGDQPQHF. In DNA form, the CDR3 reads TGCGCCAGCAGCTTGACAGGGGATCAGCCCCAGCATTTT.

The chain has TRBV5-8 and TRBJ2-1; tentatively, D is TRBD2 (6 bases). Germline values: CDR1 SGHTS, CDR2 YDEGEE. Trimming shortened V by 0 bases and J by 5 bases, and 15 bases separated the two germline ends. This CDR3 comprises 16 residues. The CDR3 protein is CASSLGGTQFHNEQFF. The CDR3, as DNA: TGTGCCAGCAGCTTGGGCGGGACCCAGTTTCACAATGAGCAGTTCTTC.

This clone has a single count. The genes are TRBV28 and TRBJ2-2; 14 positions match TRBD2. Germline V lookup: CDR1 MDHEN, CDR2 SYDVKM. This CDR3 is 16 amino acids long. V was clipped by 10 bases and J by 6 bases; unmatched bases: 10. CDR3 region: CATTLPGLAGAGELFF. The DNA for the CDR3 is TGTGCCACCACTCTACCGGGACTAGCGGGGGCCGGGGAGCTGTTTTTT.

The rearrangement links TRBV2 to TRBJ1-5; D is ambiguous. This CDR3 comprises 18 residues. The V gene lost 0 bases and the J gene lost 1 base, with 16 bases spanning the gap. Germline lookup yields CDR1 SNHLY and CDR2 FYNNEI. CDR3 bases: TGTGCCAGCAGTGAAGCGTCGGGAGGGTATTGGAGCAATCAGCCCCAGCATTTT. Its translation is CASSEASGGYWSNQPQHF.

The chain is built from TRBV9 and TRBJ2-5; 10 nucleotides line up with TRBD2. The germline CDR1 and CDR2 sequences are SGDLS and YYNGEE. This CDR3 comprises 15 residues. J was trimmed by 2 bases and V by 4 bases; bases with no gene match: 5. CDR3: CASSIGTSEQETQYF. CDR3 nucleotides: TGTGCCAGCAGCATCGGGACTAGCGAACAAGAGACCCAGTACTTC.

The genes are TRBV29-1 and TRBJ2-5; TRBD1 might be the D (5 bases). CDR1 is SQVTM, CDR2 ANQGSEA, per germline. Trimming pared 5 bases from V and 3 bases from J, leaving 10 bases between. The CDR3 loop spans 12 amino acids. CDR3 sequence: CSVQTEEETQYF. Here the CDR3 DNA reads TGCAGCGTTCAGACAGAAGAAGAGACCCAGTACTTC.

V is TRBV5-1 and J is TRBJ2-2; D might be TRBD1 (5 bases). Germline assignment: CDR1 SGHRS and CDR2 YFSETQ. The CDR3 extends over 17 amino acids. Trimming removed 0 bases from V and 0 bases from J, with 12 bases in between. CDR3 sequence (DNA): TGCGCCAGCAGCTTGGTTGTGTCGACAGCGAACACCGGGGAGCTGTTTTTT. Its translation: CASSLVVSTANTGELFF.

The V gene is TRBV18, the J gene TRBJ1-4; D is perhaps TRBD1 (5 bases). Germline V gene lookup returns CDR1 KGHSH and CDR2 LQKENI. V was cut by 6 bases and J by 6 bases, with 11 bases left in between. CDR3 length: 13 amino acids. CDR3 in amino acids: CASSTQVDEKLFF. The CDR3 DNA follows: TGTGCCAGCTCCACACAGGTAGATGAAAAACTGTTTTTT.

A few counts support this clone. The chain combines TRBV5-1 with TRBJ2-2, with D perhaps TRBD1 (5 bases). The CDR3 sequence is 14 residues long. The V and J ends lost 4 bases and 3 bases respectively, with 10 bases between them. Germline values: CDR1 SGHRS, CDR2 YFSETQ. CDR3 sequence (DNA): TGCGCCAGCAGCGTAGACAGCTACACCGGGGAGCTGTTTTTT. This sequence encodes CASSVDSYTGELFF.

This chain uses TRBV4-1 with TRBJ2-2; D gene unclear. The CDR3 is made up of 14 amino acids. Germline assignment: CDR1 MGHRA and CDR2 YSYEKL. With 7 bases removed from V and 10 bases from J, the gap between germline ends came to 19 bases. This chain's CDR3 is CASTDVFRRSELFF. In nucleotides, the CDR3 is TGCGCCAGCACCGATGTATTTCGTCGTTCGGAGCTGTTTTTT.

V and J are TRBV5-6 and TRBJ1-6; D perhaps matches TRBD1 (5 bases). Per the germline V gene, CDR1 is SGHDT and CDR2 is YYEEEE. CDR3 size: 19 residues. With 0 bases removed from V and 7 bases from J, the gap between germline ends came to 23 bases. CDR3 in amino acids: CASSLEVGGSGSRNSPLHF. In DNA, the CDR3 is TGTGCCAGCAGCTTGGAGGTCGGGGGATCCGGGTCTCGAAATTCACCCCTCCACTTT.

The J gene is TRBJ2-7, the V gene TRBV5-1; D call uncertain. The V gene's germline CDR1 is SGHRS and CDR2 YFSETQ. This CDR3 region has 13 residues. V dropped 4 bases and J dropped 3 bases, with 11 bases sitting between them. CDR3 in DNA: TGCGCCAGCAGCCCCGGGTCCCACTACGAGCAGTACTTC. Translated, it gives CASSPGSHYEQYF.

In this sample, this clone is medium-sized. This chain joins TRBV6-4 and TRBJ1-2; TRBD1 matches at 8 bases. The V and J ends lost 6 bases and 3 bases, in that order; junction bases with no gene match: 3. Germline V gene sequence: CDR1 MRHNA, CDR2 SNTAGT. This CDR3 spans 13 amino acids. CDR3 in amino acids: CASSMTGDYGYTF. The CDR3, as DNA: TGTGCCAGCAGCATGACAGGGGACTATGGCTACACCTTC.

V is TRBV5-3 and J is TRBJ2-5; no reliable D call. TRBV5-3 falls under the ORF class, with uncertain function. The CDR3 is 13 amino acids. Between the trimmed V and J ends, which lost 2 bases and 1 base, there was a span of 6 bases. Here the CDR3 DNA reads TGTGCCAGAAGCTTCTGGGGCCAAGAGACCCAGTACTTC. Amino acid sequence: CARSFWGQETQYF.

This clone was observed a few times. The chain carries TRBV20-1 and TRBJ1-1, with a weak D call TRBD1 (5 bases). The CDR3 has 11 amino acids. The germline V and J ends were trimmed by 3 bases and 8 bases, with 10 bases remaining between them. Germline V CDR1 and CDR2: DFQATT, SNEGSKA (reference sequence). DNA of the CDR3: TGCAGTGCTAGCCCCAGGGTAGAAGCTTTCTTT. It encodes CSASPRVEAFF.

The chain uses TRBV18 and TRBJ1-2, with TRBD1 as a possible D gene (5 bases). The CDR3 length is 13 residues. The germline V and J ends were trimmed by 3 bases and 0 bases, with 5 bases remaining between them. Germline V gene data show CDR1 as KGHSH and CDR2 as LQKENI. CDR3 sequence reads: CASSPGPNYGYTF. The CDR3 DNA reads TGTGCCAGCTCACCGGGGCCTAACTATGGCTACACCTTC.

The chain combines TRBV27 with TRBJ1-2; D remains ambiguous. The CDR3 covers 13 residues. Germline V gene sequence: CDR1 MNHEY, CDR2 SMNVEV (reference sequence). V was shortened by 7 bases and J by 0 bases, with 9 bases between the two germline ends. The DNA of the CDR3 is TGTGCCAGCAAACTGGAAGCTAACTATGGCTACACCTTC. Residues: CASKLEANYGYTF.

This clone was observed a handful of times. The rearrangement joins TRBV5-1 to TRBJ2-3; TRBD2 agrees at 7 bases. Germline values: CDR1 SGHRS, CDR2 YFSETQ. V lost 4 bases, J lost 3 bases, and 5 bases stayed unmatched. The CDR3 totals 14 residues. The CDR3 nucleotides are TGCGCCAGCAGCCCTCAGCGGGATACAGATACGCAGTATTTT. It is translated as CASSPQRDTDTQYF.

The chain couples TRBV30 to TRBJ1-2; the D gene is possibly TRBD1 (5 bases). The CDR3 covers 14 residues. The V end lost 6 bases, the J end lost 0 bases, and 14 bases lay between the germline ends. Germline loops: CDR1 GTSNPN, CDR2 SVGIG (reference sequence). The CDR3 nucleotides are TGTGCCTGTCCGGGACGCAGAGCTAACTATGGCTACACCTTC. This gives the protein CACPGRRANYGYTF.

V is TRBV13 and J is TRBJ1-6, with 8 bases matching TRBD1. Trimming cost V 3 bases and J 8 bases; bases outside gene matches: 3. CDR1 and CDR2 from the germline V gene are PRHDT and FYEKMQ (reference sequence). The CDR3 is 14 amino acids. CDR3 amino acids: CASSFGQGYSPLHF. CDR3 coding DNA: TGTGCCAGCAGCTTTGGACAGGGATATTCACCCCTCCACTTT.

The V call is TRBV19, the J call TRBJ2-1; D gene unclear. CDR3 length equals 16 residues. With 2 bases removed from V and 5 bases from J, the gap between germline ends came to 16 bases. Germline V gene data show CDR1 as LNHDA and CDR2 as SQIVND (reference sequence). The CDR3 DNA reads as TGTGCCAGTAGTATAAGACGGAATTCGCTACACAATGAGCAGTTCTTC. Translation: CASSIRRNSLHNEQFF.